The sequence of this T cell receptor (beta chain) was determined in a study of graft-versus-host responses after intestinal transplantation. About the research overall: Those transplanted obtained multivisceral, liver-intestinal, or isolated intestinal grafts.

Trimming took off 1 base at V and 3 bases at J, with 7 bases between the two ends. Germline values: CDR1 SGHRS, CDR2 YFSETQ. The CDR3 runs 13 residues. General study results and limits: The study associated peak circulating GvH clone levels with early post-transplant HvG declines. In recipient marrow, GvH clones were found, and some appeared first in ileum or blood.

Repertoires were generated with immunoSEQ multiplex PCR, while TCRdb's copy carries only in-frame clones and drops some. In the table there are about 100,000 clones, 85% to 95% of which are singletons. As for this clone: Its antigen is undetermined.

This chain connects TRBV5-1 to TRBJ2-5; D gene uncertain. The TCR was taken from a human donor who received an intestinal transplant. The source was unstimulated CD8+ T cells sorted from spleen or lymph node cells, collected before intestinal transplant. Here the CDR3 DNA reads TGCGCCAGCAGCTTGCTTCCAGAAGAGACCCAGTACTTC. Amino acid sequence: CASSLLPEETQYF.